This passage covers 5 T cell receptor beta chains from one sample sequenced in a study of Ad26.COV2.S vaccination and SARS-CoV-2 variants. Method: immunoSEQ multiplex PCR; TCRdb's copy keeps in-frame clones and lacks some. Of 350,000 to 450,000 clones in the sample, approximately 90% were seen once. Treatment: roughly 18 received Ad26.COV2.S at low or high dose, single or two shots; about 5 received placebo; per-sample allocation not given. Sampling was done on day 63 after the first vaccine or placebo injection. Sequencing used peripheral blood, obtained in a trial of Ad26.COV2.S vaccine versus placebo. These receptors were obtained from a person between 18 and 59 years old who received the Ad26.COV2.S COVID-19 vaccine or a placebo.

The J gene is TRBJ2-1, the V gene TRBV6-2 or TRBV6-3, with unresolved D. Trimming pared 6 bases from V and 9 bases from J, leaving 12 bases between. Germline V gives CDR1 MNHEY, CDR2 SVGEGT. The CDR3 spans 12 residues. The DNA for the CDR3 is TGTGCCAGCAGCCGACCCCCAGGTGAGCAGTTCTTC. It specifies CASSRPPGEQFF.

This sequence joins TRBV6-6 and TRBJ1-2; no clear D. This CDR3 contains 14 residues. Germline CDR1 MNHNY, CDR2 SVGAGI (reference sequence). The V gene lost 4 bases and the J gene lost 1 base, with 10 bases spanning the gap. This chain's CDR3 is CASSFGNSNYGYTF. The CDR3, as DNA: TGTGCCAGCAGTTTCGGTAACAGTAACTATGGCTACACCTTC.

The chain recombines TRBV6-6 with TRBJ1-1; D ambiguous. The germline gives CDR1 MNHNY, CDR2 SVGAGI (reference sequence). The CDR3 loop spans 13 amino acids. Trimming shortened V by 7 bases and J by 1 base, and 10 bases separated the two germline ends. CDR3 in DNA: TGTGCCAGCACGGTCGCAGAGAACACTGAAGCTTTCTTT. Translation gives CASTVAENTEAFF.

J is TRBJ2-7 and V is TRBV11-3; perhaps TRBD2 as D (5 bases). CDR1 is SGHNT, CDR2 YENEEA, per germline. CDR3 length equals 13 residues. The V end was cut by 4 bases, the J end by 0 bases, with 7 bases between. Here the CDR3 reads CASSSGLSYEQYF. CDR3 in DNA: TGTGCCAGCAGCTCAGGACTCTCCTACGAGCAGTACTTC. Full variable domain (outside the CDR3, taken from reference TRBV11-3 and TRBJ2-7): EAGVVQSPRYKIIEKKQPVAFWCNPISGHNTLYWYLQNLGQGPELLIRYENEEAVDDSQLPKDRFSAERLKGVDSTLKIQPAELGDSAVYLCASSSGLSYEQYFGPGTRLTVT.

The chain joins TRBV7-9 to TRBJ1-2, with TRBD1 matching 8 bases. The ends lost 4 bases at V and 3 bases at J; junction bases unmatched: 13. This CDR3 comprises 17 residues. Germline V gene lookup returns CDR1 SEHNR and CDR2 FQNEAQ (reference sequence). The CDR3 is CASSSTSTGAPHYGYTF. DNA for the CDR3: TGTGCCAGCAGCTCAACTTCGACAGGGGCGCCCCACTATGGCTACACCTTC.